These T cell receptor beta chains were read from a single sample in a study of cytomegalovirus exposure and HLA in healthy donors. Only in-frame clones appear in the TCRdb table, and some are missing; sequencing was by immunoSEQ multiplex PCR. The data show 130,000 to 150,000 clones, over 75% seen once. Sequencing input: PBMCs. The origin of the receptors is a woman aged 50 to 60 in good health and CMV-seropositive. CDR3s leave out the opening cysteine and the closing phenylalanine or tryptophan.

cdr3_aa v_call
AISDQESNEKLF TRBV10-3
ASSSAYEQY TRBV7-9
ASSLSPRDIQY TRBV6-1
ASSVNGLAGGSEQF TRBV9
ASMIRTSGEQY TRBV2
ASSLDGLATGEQY TRBV5-1
AWRADRGWPQH TRBV30
ASSKDSDYEQY TRBV9
ASSSLLEGSLNGYT TRBV27
ASSLVGGLNTEAF TRBV5-8
ASSVDRDRGNTEAF TRBV11-2
ASSLAPGQGAFEQF TRBV5-4
ASSWDRVQETQY TRBV28